These T cell receptor beta chains were read from a single sample in a study of T cells after yellow fever vaccination. In TCRdb, the 5' RACE reads were re-called with MiXCR into one record per CDR3 protein. Of 450,000 to 550,000 distinct CDR3 sequences listed, roughly 19% are singletons. Sequenced here: PBMCs, sampled 15 days after the yellow fever booster vaccination. The source of these receptors is a man aged 30 to 39 who received the YFV17D yellow fever vaccine. CDR3s include the opening cysteine and the closing phenylalanine or tryptophan. The D gene is left open where the match is weak. A row's size may be missing; if present it is once, few, many or a size class.

>TRBJ2-7|TRBV20-1|NA|many
CSARMAGYEQYF
TGCAGTGCTAGAATGGCTGGCTACGAGCAGTACTTC
>TRBJ2-1|TRBV7-2|TRBD1|NA
CASSLPGQRYNEQFF
TGTGCCAGCAGCTTACCGGGACAGAGATACAATGAGCAGTTCTTC
>TRBJ2-7|TRBV20-1|TRBD1|NA
CSASTHRGAYEQYF
TGCAGTGCTAGTACCCACAGGGGGGCCTACGAGCAGTACTTC
>TRBJ1-1|TRBV7-9|NA|many
CASSLEGGDTEAFF
TGTGCCAGCAGCTTAGAAGGAGGGGACACTGAAGCTTTCTTT
>TRBJ1-6|TRBV20-1|NA|NA
CSAPGRYNSPLHF
TGCAGTGCCCCCGGCCGGTATAATTCACCCCTCCACTTT
>TRBJ2-3|TRBV20-1|NA|NA
CSAVFFREFTDTQYF
TGCAGTGCTGTCTTTTTTCGGGAGTTTACAGATACGCAGTATTTT
>TRBJ1-1|TRBV10-1|NA|NA
CASSRGRVAEAFF
TGCGCCAGCAGTAGAGGACGGGTCGCTGAAGCTTTCTTT
>TRBJ2-2|TRBV28|NA|NA
CASSPDSQPGELFF
TGTGCCAGCAGTCCGGACAGTCAACCCGGGGAGCTGTTTTTT
>TRBJ2-3|TRBV7-3|NA|NA
CASSFSPTDTQYF
TGTGCCAGCAGCTTTTCCCCCACAGATACGCAGTATTTT
>TRBJ2-7|TRBV2|TRBD2|NA
CASSGLAGGSAEQYF
TGTGCCAGCAGTGGACTAGCGGGAGGATCCGCCGAGCAGTACTTC
>TRBJ2-7|TRBV5-1|NA|NA
CASSLPRDTNYEQYF
TGCGCCAGCAGCTTGCCGCGGGACACGAACTACGAGCAGTACTTC
>TRBJ2-5|TRBV7-2|NA|few
CALRVGETQYF
TGTGCCCTCAGGGTTGGAGAGACCCAGTACTTC
>TRBJ1-1|TRBV29-1|NA|few
CSVEGRANTEAFF
TGCAGCGTTGAAGGCAGGGCGAATACTGAAGCTTTCTTT
>TRBJ2-1|TRBV9|NA|NA
CASSVSAAQNNEQFF
TGTGCCAGCAGCGTTAGCGCCGCCCAAAACAATGAGCAGTTCTTC
>TRBJ2-7|TRBV6-2/TRBV6-3|NA|many
CASSYNYEQYF
TGTGCCAGCAGTTACAACTACGAGCAGTACTTC
>TRBJ2-7|TRBV15|TRBD2|NA
CATSRVKLAGESEQYF
TGTGCCACCAGCAGAGTCAAACTAGCGGGAGAATCCGAGCAGTACTTC
>TRBJ2-7|TRBV7-6|NA|NA
CASSRGAGTPSYEQYF
TGTGCCAGCAGTCGGGGGGCGGGGACCCCTAGCTACGAGCAGTACTTC
>TRBJ1-6|TRBV28|TRBD1|NA
CASSELGQGTSPLHF
TGTGCCAGCAGTGAATTGGGACAGGGGACTTCACCCCTCCACTTT
>TRBJ2-7|TRBV10-3|NA|few
CAISDELAAYYEQYF
TGTGCCATCAGTGATGAACTAGCAGCTTACTACGAGCAGTACTTC
>TRBJ2-7|TRBV5-1|NA|NA
CASRDLDYEQYF
TGCGCCAGTCGGGACCTCGACTACGAGCAGTACTTC
>TRBJ2-5|TRBV7-2|NA|NA
CASSLAAVQETQYF
TGTGCCAGCAGCTTAGCAGCGGTCCAAGAGACCCAGTACTTC
>TRBJ1-4|TRBV5-4|TRBD1|NA
CASSRGQDRTHEKLFF
TGTGCCAGCAGCCGGGGGCAGGACAGGACTCATGAAAAACTGTTTTTT
>TRBJ2-3|TRBV9|TRBD2|NA
CASSGLAGGGDTQYF
TGTGCCAGCAGCGGACTAGCGGGAGGAGGAGATACGCAGTATTTT
>TRBJ2-1|TRBV5-6|NA|few
CASSLNLARWSANEQFF
TGTGCCAGCAGCTTGAACCTAGCGCGTTGGTCCGCTAATGAGCAGTTCTTC
>TRBJ2-3|TRBV25-1|NA|few
CASSDNRGRLYSGSPDTQYF
TGTGCCAGCAGTGATAACAGGGGGCGCCTGTATAGCGGGAGCCCAGATACGCAGTATTTT
>TRBJ2-3|TRBV6-1|TRBD1|NA
CASRGFDRASDTQYF
TGTGCCAGCAGGGGCTTCGACAGGGCGTCGGATACGCAGTATTTT